The sequence of this T cell receptor beta chain was determined in a study of shared clonotypes between healthy human individuals (dated by TCRdb to about 2020). General notes on the study: Three men and a couple of women, aged 18 to 49 years, made up the cohort. For each donor, CD4 naive and CD4 memory were each given three plates, CD8 naive was given two plates, and CD8 memory was given one plate. To increase sequencing depth and limit assay-specific biases, TCR repertoire library preparation and sequencing were carried out by different laboratories using diverse techniques. Per donor, leukapheresis produced somewhere between about 0.8 and 9 billion PBMCs. Blood TCR repertoires of four to six healthy adults were deeply sequenced to estimate repertoire size and the extent of clonotype sharing between individuals.

TCR CDR3 regions were amplified from genomic DNA by multiplex PCR using the deep immunoSEQ assay. Extracted genomic DNA from each cell subset was spread evenly across all wells of several immunoSEQ 96-well plates, with each plate serving as a replicate. For sorted subsets, approximately 0.2 ug of genomic DNA, equivalent to around 29,000 T cell genomes, went into each replicate PCR. The purified libraries were quantified using a Qubit 3.0 fluorometer, sized with a Bioanalyzer 2100, and then quantified again using the KAPA Library Quantification kit. Each immunoSEQ 96-well plate was sequenced on its own single-read 150-cycle Illumina NextSeq 550 flow cell. The paper's data handling went like this. Because the immunoSEQ output held only junctional sequences and lacked quality scores, the filtering could not match the filtering applied to full-length reads. Sequences were annotated with PyIR, a Python wrapper for IgBLAST v1.9, and V/J genes and CDR3 were assigned using IMGT germline references. Any read was removed if the V/J assignment was weak (E-value above 1e-6), the CDR3 was missing, or the read contained stop codons, out-of-frame junctions, or ambiguous translated residues. V3J clonotypes were defined as sequences sharing an identical inferred V gene, J gene, and CDR3 amino acid sequence. Percentage overlap between repertoires was computed as shared unique clonotypes divided by the size of the smaller repertoire. Repertoire richness was assessed with RTK rarefaction, the Chao1 estimator, and Recon v2.1 estimates of unobserved clonotypes. For all TCRbeta clonotypes obtained by the gDNA method from a few donors, generation probabilities were computed with OLGA. The table comes from immuneACCESS by way of TCRdb, which keeps in-frame sequences with V and J called. Part of the clones is missing from these tables; in studies checked, under half for an unresolved V gene and the rest for unknown reasons. V, J and clone size were drawn from that table, and D and trimming were deduced from the DNA. The sample contains about 590,000 clones, about 95% of them found a single time. The ten largest account for over 0.09% of the sample.

To note about this clone: Its binding antigen is unknown. Base qualities were left out, and no much larger clone turns up one base away.

Overall study results and their limits: Because the study included a small number of donors, the genetic and exposure-history diversity represented was limited. Based on pairwise subsampling, the degree of clonotype sharing among donors was expected to be affected by sequencing depth. Only blood was sampled, and tissue TCR repertoires likely differ from those in blood. Even with the large sequencing depth, rarefaction of the sorted-subset datasets indicated that sequencing was incomplete. Naive subsets generally had larger estimated clonotype richness than memory subsets did. Clonotypes shared by all four sorted-subset donors showed higher generation probabilities than non-shared clonotypes. When a handful of donors were compared, the shared fraction of clonotypes was roughly 4.8% for naive CD4, around 4% for naive CD8, roughly 2.5% for memory CD4, and about 0.36% for memory CD8.

The germline V gene (reference sequence) provides CDR1 SEHNR and CDR2 FQNEAQ. Counted from cysteine to phenylalanine, this CDR3 has 16 amino acids. Only the CDR3 part of the read is kept: 48 bases, read in frame from the first base. V ends up 1 base short and J 2 bases short, with an unmatched junction base count of 5. For the CD8 naive samples, CD45RO-negative cells were positively selected for CCR7, yielding a CD45RA+CCR7+ population from which TemRA cells were excluded. The donors were healthy, HIV-negative adults who had no recently reported acute infections or vaccinations. All donors were Caucasian adults living in Nashville, Tennessee, USA. Blood was collected by leukapheresis, and PBMCs were isolated by Ficoll-Histopaque density gradient centrifugation and then cryopreserved in liquid nitrogen vapor phase. Analytical flow cytometry was used to check the purity and quantity of every magnetically sorted T cell population. From each sorted fraction, genomic DNA was isolated and quantified by UV absorbance on a Nanodrop 2000c.

Recombination connected TRBV7-9 to TRBJ2-7, and TRBD2 aligns with 10 junction nucleotides. The receptor was isolated from a woman aged 30 to 39 in good health. The sequencing sample was made of naive CD8+ T cells sorted from blood. Reading the label with the study, this specimen's cell subset or site is: CD45RA+CCR7+. The CDR3 protein sequence reads: CASSLVGLAGAYEQYF. DNA sequence: TGTGCCAGCAGCTTAGTCGGGCTAGCGGGAGCCTACGAGCAGTACTTC.